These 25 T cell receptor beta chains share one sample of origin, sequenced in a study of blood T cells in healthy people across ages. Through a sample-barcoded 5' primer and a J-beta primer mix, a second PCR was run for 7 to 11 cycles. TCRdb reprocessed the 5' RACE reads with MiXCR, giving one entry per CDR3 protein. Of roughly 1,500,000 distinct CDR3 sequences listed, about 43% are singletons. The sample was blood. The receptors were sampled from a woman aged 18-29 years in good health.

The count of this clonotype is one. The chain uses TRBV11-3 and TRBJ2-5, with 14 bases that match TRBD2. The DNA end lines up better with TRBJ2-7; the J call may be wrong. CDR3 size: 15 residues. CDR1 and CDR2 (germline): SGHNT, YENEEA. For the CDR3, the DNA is TGTGCCAGCAGCTCCGGGACTAGCGGGAGCGGCGAGCAGTACTTC. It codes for CASSSGTSGSGEQYF.

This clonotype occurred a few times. The CDR3 DNA is TGCGCCAGCAGTGACGGGACAGGTCCCCCCCAATCTGAAGCTTTCTTT. Encoded protein: CASSDGTGPPQSEAFF. V and J are TRBV10-1 and TRBJ1-1; 8 bases map to TRBD1. CDR1 WNHNN and CDR2 SYGVQD come from the germline V gene (reference sequence). J gave up 6 bases and V 3 bases, and 12 bases lay outside the gene matches. The CDR3 contains 16 residues.

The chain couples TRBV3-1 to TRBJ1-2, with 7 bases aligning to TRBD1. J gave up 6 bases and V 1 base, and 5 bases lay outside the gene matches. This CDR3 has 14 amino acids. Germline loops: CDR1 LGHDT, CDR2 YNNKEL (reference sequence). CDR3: CASSQGQGNDGYTF. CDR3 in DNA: TGTGCCAGCAGCCAAGGACAGGGAAACGATGGCTACACCTTC. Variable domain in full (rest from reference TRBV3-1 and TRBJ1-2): DTAVSQTPKYLVTQMGNDKSIKCEQNLGHDTMYWYKQDSKKFLKIMFSYNNKELIINETVPNRFSPKSPDKAHLNLHINSLELGDSAVYFCASSQGQGNDGYTFGSGTRLTVV.

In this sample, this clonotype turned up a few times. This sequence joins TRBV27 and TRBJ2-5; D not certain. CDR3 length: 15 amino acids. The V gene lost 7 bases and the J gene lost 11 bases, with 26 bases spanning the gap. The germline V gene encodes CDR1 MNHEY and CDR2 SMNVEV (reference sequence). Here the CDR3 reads CASTFNSELRGEQYF. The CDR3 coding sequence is TGTGCCAGCACTTTCAACAGCGAACTTCGTGGAGAGCAGTACTTC.

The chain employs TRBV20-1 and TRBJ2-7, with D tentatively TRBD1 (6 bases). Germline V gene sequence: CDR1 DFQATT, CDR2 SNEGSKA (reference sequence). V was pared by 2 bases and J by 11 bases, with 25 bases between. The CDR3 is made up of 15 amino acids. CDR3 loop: CSARIPGTKPTSKYF. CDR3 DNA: TGCAGTGCTAGAATTCCCGGGACAAAGCCTACGAGCAAGTACTTC.

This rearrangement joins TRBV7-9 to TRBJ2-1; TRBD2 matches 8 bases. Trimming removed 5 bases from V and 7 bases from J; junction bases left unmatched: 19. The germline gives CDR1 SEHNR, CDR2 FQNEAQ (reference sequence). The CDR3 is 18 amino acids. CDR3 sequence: CASSPTSSGVAGLNEQFF. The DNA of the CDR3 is TGTGCCAGCAGCCCCACTTCATCGGGGGTAGCGGGGTTAAATGAGCAGTTCTTC.

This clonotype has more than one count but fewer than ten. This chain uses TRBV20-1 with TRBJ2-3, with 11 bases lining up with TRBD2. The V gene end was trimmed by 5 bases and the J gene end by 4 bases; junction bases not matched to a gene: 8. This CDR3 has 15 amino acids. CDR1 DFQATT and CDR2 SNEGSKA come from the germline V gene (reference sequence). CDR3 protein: CSAPTGTSGSDTQYF. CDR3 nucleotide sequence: TGCAGTGCTCCTACAGGGACTAGCGGATCAGATACGCAGTATTTT.

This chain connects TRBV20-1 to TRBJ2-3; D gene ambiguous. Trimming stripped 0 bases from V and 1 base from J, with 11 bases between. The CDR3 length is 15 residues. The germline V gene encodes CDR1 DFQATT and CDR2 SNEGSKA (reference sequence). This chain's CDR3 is CSARDPGWGTDTQYF. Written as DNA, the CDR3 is TGCAGTGCTAGAGATCCCGGGTGGGGCACAGATACGCAGTATTTT.

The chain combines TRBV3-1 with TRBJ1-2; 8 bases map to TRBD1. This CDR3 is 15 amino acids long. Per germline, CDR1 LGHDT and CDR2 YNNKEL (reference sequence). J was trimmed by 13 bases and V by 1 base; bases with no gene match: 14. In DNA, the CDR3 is TGTGCCAGCAGCCAAGGACAGACGACAGGGGACCTCTCCACCTTC. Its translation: CASSQGQTTGDLSTF.

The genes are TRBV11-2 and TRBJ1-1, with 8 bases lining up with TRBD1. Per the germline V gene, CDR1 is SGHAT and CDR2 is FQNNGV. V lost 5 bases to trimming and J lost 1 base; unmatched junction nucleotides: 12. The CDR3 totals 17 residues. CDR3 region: CASSPWDRTYSNTEAFF. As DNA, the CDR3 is TGTGCCAGCAGCCCATGGGACAGGACTTATTCGAACACTGAAGCTTTCTTT.

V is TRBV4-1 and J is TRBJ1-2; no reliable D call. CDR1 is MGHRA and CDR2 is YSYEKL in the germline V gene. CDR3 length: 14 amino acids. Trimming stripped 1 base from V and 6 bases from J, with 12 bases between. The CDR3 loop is CASSQARTSDGYTF. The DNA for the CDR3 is TGCGCCAGCAGCCAAGCCCGTACATCCGATGGCTACACCTTC.

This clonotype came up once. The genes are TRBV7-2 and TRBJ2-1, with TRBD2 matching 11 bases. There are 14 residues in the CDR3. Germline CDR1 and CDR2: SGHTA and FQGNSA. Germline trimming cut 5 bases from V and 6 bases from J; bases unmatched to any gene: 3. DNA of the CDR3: TGTGCCAGCAGCCCGACTAGCGGGATCAATGAGCAGTTCTTC. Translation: CASSPTSGINEQFF.

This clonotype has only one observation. The CDR3 region is CASSRGAGRDNEKLFF. The CDR3 DNA sequence: TGTGCCAGCAGCCGGGGCGCCGGTAGAGATAATGAAAAACTGTTTTTT. The gene calls are TRBV5-4 and TRBJ1-4, with D possibly matching TRBD1 (5 bases). The germline V and J ends were trimmed by 4 bases and 4 bases, with 17 bases remaining between them. CDR1 is SGHNT, CDR2 YYREEE, per germline (reference sequence). CDR3 length: 16 residues.

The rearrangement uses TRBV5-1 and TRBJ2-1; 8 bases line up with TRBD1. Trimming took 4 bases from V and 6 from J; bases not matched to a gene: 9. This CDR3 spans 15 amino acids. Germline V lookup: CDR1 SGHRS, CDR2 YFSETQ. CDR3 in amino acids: CASSQGQGFSNEQFF. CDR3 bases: TGCGCCAGCAGCCAAGGACAGGGCTTTAGCAATGAGCAGTTCTTC.

The CDR3 DNA sequence: TGTGCCAGTAAAACAGGGGGCGGCTTCTCCTACGAGCAGTACTTC. As protein: CASKTGGGFSYEQYF. The chain couples TRBV6-1 to TRBJ2-7; TRBD1 aligns across 9 bases. The V segment lost 9 bases and the J segment 0 bases; nucleotides outside the gene matches: 9. CDR3 length: 15 residues. Germline V gene sequence: CDR1 MNHNS, CDR2 SASEGT.

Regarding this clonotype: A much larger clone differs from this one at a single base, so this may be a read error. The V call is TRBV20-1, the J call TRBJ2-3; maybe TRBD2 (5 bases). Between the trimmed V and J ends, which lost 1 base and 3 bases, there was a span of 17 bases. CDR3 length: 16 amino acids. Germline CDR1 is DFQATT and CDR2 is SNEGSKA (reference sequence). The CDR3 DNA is TGCAGTGCTAGAGTGGGAGCGGAAGGGCGGACAGATACGCAGTATTTT. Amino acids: CSARVGAEGRTDTQYF.

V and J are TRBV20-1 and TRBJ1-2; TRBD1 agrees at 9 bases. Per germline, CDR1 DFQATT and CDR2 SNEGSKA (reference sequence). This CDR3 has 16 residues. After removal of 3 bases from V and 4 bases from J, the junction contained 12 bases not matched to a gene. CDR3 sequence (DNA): TGCAGTGCTAGGAATCCGGGACAGGGAGGTGGCTATGGCTACACCTTC. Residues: CSARNPGQGGGYGYTF.

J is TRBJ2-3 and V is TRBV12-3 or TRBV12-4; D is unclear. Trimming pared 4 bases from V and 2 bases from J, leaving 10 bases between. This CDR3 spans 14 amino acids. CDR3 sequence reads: CASSYHFPTDTQYF. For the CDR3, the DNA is TGTGCCAGCAGTTACCACTTCCCCACAGATACGCAGTATTTT.

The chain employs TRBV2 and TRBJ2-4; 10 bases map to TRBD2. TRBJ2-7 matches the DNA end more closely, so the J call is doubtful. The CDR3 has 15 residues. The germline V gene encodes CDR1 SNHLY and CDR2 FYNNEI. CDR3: CASSELAGVLYEQYF. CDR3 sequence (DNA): TGTGCCAGCAGTGAACTAGCGGGAGTTTTATACGAGCAGTACTTC.

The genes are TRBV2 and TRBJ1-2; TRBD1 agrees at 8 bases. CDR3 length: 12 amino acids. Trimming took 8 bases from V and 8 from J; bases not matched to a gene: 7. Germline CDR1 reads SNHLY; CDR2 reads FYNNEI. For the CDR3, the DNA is TGTGCCAGCGGACAGGGTAGAAGCGGCTACACCTTC. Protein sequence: CASGQGRSGYTF.

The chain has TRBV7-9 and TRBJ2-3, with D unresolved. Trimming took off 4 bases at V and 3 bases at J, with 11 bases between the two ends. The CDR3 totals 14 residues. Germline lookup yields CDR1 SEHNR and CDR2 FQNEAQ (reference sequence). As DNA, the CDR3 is TGTGCCAGCAGCTCAACTTACGGGACAGATACGCAGTATTTT. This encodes CASSSTYGTDTQYF.

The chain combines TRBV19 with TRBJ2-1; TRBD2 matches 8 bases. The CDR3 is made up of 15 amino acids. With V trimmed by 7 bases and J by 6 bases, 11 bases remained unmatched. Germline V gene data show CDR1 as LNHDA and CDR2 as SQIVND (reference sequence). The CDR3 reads CASKRERAGVNEQFF. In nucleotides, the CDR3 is TGTGCCAGTAAGAGGGAGAGAGCGGGGGTCAATGAGCAGTTCTTC.

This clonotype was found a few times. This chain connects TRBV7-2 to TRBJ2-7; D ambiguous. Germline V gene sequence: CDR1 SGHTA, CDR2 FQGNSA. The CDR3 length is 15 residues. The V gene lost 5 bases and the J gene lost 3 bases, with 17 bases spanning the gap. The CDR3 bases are TGTGCCAGCAGCCCCGTCGTTGGCCAGAACTACGAGCAGTACTTC. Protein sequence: CASSPVVGQNYEQYF. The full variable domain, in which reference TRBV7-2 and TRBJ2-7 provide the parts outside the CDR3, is GAGVSQSPSNKVTEKGKDVELRCDPISGHTALYWYRQSLGQGLEFLIYFQGNSAPDKSGLPSDRFSAERTGGSVSTLTIQRTQQEDSAVYLCASSPVVGQNYEQYFGPGTRLTVT.

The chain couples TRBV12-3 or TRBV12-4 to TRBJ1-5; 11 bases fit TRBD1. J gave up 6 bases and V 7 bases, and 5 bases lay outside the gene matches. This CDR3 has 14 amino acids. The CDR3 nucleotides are TGTGCCAGCACCAGGGACAGGGGGTTTCAGCCCCAGCATTTT. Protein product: CASTRDRGFQPQHF.

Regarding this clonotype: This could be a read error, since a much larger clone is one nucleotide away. The CDR3 DNA follows: TGCAGTGCTAGCTCAGGGGCAGAGACCCAGTTCTTC. It codes for CSASSGAETQFF. The chain has TRBV20-1 and TRBJ2-5; TRBD1 is a possible D gene (6 bases). Judging by the DNA end, TRBJ2-1 fits better; the J call may be wrong. Germline CDR1 is DFQATT and CDR2 is SNEGSKA (reference sequence). This CDR3 contains 12 residues.